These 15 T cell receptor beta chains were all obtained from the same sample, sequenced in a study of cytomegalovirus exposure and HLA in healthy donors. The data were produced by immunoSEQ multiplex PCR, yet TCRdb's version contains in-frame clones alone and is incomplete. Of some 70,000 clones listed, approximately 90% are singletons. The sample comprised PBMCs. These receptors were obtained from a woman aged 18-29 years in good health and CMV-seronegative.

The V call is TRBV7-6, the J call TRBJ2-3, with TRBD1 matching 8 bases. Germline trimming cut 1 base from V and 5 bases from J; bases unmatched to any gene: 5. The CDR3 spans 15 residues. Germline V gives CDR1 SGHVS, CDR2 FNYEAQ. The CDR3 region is CASSLGAGTGDTQYF. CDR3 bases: TGTGCCAGCAGCTTAGGGGCCGGGACAGGAGATACGCAGTATTTT.

The CDR3 protein is CASSPPKDRDEKLFF. The CDR3 region has the DNA TGTGCCAGCAGCCCCCCAAAGGACAGGGATGAAAAACTGTTTTTT. The chain links TRBV7-8 to TRBJ1-4; 8 nucleotides match TRBD1. This CDR3 has 15 amino acids. Germline V gene data show CDR1 as SGHVS and CDR2 as FQNEAQ. V lost 5 bases, J lost 6 bases, and 8 bases stayed unmatched.

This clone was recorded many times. The CDR3 here is CASMGPGGSSYNEQFF. CDR3 sequence (DNA): TGTGCCAGCATGGGGCCAGGGGGAAGCTCCTACAATGAGCAGTTCTTC. This chain uses TRBV27 with TRBJ2-1, with 7 bases that match TRBD1. Trimming at V came to 7 bases and at J to 0 bases, leaving 9 bases not matched to a gene. The CDR3 runs to 16 residues. Germline lookup yields CDR1 MNHEY and CDR2 SMNVEV (reference sequence).

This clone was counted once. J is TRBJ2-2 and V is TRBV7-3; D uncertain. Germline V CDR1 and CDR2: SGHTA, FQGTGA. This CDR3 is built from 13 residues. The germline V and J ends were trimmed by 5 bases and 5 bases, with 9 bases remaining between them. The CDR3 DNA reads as TGTGCCAGCAGCCAAAGAACAACCGGGGAGCTGTTTTTT. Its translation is CASSQRTTGELFF.

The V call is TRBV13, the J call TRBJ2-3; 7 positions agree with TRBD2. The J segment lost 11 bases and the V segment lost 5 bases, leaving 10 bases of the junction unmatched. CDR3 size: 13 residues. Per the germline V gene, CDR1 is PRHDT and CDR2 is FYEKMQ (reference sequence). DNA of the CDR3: TGTGCCAGCAGCCCTGGGACTATTGCGGGGCAGTATTTT. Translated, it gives CASSPGTIAGQYF.

The CDR3 sequence is CASRGTNPGIIYEQYF. The CDR3 nucleotides are TGTGCCAGCAGGGGAACCAACCCGGGAATAATTTACGAGCAGTACTTC. The chain recombines TRBV28 with TRBJ2-7; D possibly corresponds to TRBD2 (5 bases). The CDR3 extends over 16 amino acids. V gave up 6 bases and J gave up 4 bases, with 22 bases separating them. The V gene's germline CDR1 is MDHEN and CDR2 SYDVKM.

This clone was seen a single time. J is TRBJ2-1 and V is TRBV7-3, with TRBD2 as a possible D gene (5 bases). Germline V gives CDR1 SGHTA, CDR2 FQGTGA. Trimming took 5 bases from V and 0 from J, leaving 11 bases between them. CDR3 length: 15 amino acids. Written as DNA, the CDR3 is TGTGCCAGCAGCCCCGGAGGCGGCTCCTACAATGAGCAGTTCTTC. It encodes CASSPGGGSYNEQFF.

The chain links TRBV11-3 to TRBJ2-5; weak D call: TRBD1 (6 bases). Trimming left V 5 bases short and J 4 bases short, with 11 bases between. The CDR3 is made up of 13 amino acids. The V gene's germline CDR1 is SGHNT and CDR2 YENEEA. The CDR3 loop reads CASSRGQLETQYF. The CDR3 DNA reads TGTGCCAGCAGCCGCGGACAGCTAGAGACCCAGTACTTC.

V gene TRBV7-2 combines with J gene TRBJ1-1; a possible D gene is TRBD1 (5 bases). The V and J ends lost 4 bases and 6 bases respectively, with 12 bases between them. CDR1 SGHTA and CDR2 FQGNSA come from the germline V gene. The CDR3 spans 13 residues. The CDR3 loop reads CASSSTGRAEAFF. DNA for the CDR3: TGTGCCAGCAGCTCTACAGGCAGGGCTGAAGCTTTCTTT.

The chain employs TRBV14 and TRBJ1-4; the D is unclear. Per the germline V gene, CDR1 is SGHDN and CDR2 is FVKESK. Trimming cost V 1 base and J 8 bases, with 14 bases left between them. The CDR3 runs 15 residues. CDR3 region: CASSQGQFPQEKLFF. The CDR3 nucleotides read TGTGCCAGCAGCCAAGGACAATTTCCCCAGGAAAAACTGTTTTTT.

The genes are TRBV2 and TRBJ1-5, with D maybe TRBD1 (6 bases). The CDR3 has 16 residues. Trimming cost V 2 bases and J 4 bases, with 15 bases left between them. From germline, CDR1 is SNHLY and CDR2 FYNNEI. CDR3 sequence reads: CASSEQGWGGNQPQHF. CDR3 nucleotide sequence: TGTGCCAGCAGTGAACAGGGGTGGGGTGGAAATCAGCCCCAGCATTTT.

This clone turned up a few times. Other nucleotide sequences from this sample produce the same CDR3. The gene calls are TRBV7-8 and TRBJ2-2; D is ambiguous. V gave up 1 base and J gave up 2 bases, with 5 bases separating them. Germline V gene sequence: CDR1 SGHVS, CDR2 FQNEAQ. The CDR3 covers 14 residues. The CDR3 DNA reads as TGTGCCAGCAGCTTAGACAGAAACACCGGGGAGCTGTTTTTT. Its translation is CASSLDRNTGELFF.

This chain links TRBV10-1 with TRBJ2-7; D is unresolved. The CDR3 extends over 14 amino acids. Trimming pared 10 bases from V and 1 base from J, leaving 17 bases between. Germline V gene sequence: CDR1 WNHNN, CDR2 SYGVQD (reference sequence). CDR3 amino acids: CAIDSPLLSYEQYF. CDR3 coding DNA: TGCGCCATCGATTCACCCTTACTTTCCTACGAGCAGTACTTC.

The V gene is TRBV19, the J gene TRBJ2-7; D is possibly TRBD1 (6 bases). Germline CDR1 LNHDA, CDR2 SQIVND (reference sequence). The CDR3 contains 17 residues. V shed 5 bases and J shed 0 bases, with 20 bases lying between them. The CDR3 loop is CASSLSRGHLSSYEQYF. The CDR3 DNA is TGTGCCAGTAGTCTTTCCCGGGGACACCTGAGCTCCTACGAGCAGTACTTC. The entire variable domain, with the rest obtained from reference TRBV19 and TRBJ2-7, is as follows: DGGITQSPKYLFRKEGQNVTLSCEQNLNHDAMYWYRQDPGQGLRLIYYSQIVNDFQKGDIAEGYSVSREKKESFPLTVTSAQKNPTAFYLCASSLSRGHLSSYEQYFGPGTRLTVT.

The CDR3 loop is CSVASGWAMGTEAFF. The CDR3 DNA reads TGCAGCGTTGCATCGGGATGGGCGATGGGCACTGAAGCTTTCTTT. The V and J genes are TRBV29-1 and TRBJ1-1; no firm D call. CDR3 length: 15 residues. Trimming took off 4 bases at V and 4 bases at J, with 19 bases between the two ends. CDR1 is SQVTM and CDR2 is ANQGSEA in the germline V gene.